This TCR beta chain was identified during a study of T cell changes during pregnancy in multiple sclerosis. The table came from immunoSEQ multiplex PCR; TCRdb's copy has only in-frame clones and leaves some out. The sample lists 75,000 to 95,000 clones; approximately 90% were seen once. Sequencing was performed on peripheral blood, taken before pregnancy. The TCR sequence derives from a female donor with multiple sclerosis, enrolled in a pregnancy study.

CDR3 protein: CASSPSGGAYEQYF. CDR3 bases: TGTGCCAGCAGCCCTAGCGGGGGGGCTTACGAGCAGTACTTC. The chain combines TRBV7-8 with TRBJ2-7; 12 positions agree with TRBD2. Germline CDR1 reads SGHVS; CDR2 reads FQNEAQ. This CDR3 is built from 14 residues. Trimming removed 5 bases from V and 4 bases from J; junction bases left unmatched: 3.